Following are 5 T cell receptor beta chains from one sample sequenced in a study of blood T cell repertoires in COVID-19 (TCRdb year 2020). The receptor library was made with the immunoSEQ multiplex PCR assay. TCRdb holds this immuneACCESS table with in-frame rearrangements only. Some clones are missing; in checked studies, unresolved V genes explain under half, and the rest has no known cause. The sample table lists some 300,000 clones, just under 90% of them with a count of one. The top ten hold under 3% of the sample. The source material was PBMCs or T cells enriched from blood (not recorded which). All receptors derive from a woman in her fifties or sixties who had been exposed to COVID-19.

The chain links TRBV4-1 to TRBJ1-1; TRBD1 aligns across 10 bases. The germline gives CDR1 MGHRA, CDR2 YSYEKL. V trimming: 5 bases; J trimming: 1 base; junction bases outside the gene matches: 7. The CDR3 is 16 amino acids. In DNA, the CDR3 is TGCGCCAGCAGCTACCGGACAGGGGGAACGAACACTGAAGCTTTCTTT. This sequence encodes CASSYRTGGTNTEAFF.

This clone has at least ten counts. The chain carries TRBV9 and TRBJ2-3; tentatively, D is TRBD2 (7 bases). This CDR3 contains 17 residues. Trimming pared 0 bases from V and 1 base from J, leaving 15 bases between. Per germline, CDR1 SGDLS and CDR2 YYNGEE. The CDR3 is CASSVGWGGPGTDTQYF. Here the CDR3 DNA reads TGTGCCAGCAGCGTAGGATGGGGGGGGCCGGGCACAGATACGCAGTATTTT.

This chain joins TRBV11-2 and TRBJ1-6; TRBD1 agrees at 7 bases. J lost 6 bases, V lost 5 bases, and 13 bases had no gene match. The germline gives CDR1 SGHAT, CDR2 FQNNGV. This CDR3 is built from 17 residues. CDR3 DNA sequence: TGTGCCAGCAGCGTAACCTTTGGGACAGAACTTAATTCACCCCTCCACTTT. Protein sequence: CASSVTFGTELNSPLHF.

This chain uses TRBV11-3 with TRBJ2-2, with D perhaps TRBD2 (6 bases). The CDR3 is made up of 15 amino acids. V lost 2 bases and J lost 4, with 11 bases in between. Germline V gene sequence: CDR1 SGHNT, CDR2 YENEEA. CDR3 loop: CASSLRGTVTGELFF. The CDR3 coding sequence is TGTGCCAGCAGCTTACGGGGGACGGTCACCGGGGAGCTGTTTTTT.

The chain joins TRBV9 to TRBJ2-5, with TRBD2 as a possible D gene (5 bases). The CDR3 length is 14 residues. V lost 4 bases and J 3 bases, leaving 13 bases between the germline ends. Germline-derived CDR1 and CDR2 are SGDLS and YYNGEE. The CDR3 DNA follows: TGTGCCAGCAGCCCCCGCCCGGGGAAAGAGACCCAGTACTTC. It yields the protein CASSPRPGKETQYF.